The next 17 T cell receptor beta chains were all read from a single sample in a study of cytomegalovirus exposure and HLA in healthy donors. Vbeta (60) and Jbeta (13) primers were used in the PCR. Some clones are missing from TCRdb's copy, which holds only in-frame ones; the method was immunoSEQ multiplex PCR. The sample has 150,000 or so clones, about 80% seen once. Sequencing was done on a sample of PBMCs. Receptors originate from a male donor in good health and CMV-seronegative.

V and J are TRBV5-6 and TRBJ2-1; 7 bases map to TRBD1. In germline, CDR1 is SGHDT, CDR2 YYEEEE. V trimming: 4 bases; J trimming: 2 bases; junction bases outside the gene matches: 6. This CDR3 has 15 amino acids. The CDR3 reads CASSPRQGPYNEQFF. The CDR3 DNA sequence: TGTGCCAGCAGCCCGAGACAGGGACCCTACAATGAGCAGTTCTTC.

This clone occurred once. V usage is TRBV30 and J usage is TRBJ2-7; D is possibly TRBD1 (6 bases). The CDR3 covers 14 residues. Trimming cost V 3 bases and J 1 base, with 13 bases left between them. CDR1 and CDR2 (germline): GTSNPN, SVGIG (reference sequence). CDR3 sequence (DNA): TGTGCCTGGAGGACGGCCAGGGGATCCTACGAGCAGTACTTC. As protein: CAWRTARGSYEQYF.

This sequence joins TRBV7-8 and TRBJ2-5; TRBD2 aligns across 7 bases. The DNA matches TRBJ2-7 better at its end, which makes the J call doubtful. This CDR3 has 13 amino acids. Per germline, CDR1 SGHVS and CDR2 FQNEAQ. In DNA, the CDR3 is TGTGCCAGCAGCCCGGGGGGTGGGTACGAGCAGTACTTC. Its protein is CASSPGGGYEQYF.

This clone was detected only a few times. The rearrangement links TRBV19 to TRBJ1-1; tentatively, D is TRBD1 (5 bases). The CDR3 totals 17 residues. Trimming removed 4 bases at V and 2 bases at J, with 20 bases between. Germline values: CDR1 LNHDA, CDR2 SQIVND (reference sequence). The CDR3 sequence is CASSTSPSMTENTEAFF. The CDR3 nucleotides read TGTGCCAGTAGTACCTCTCCCTCTATGACAGAAAACACTGAAGCTTTCTTT.

This clone occurred once. This chain connects TRBV5-1 to TRBJ2-2; tentative D call: TRBD1 (5 bases). Per the germline V gene, CDR1 is SGHRS and CDR2 is YFSETQ. Trimming pared 1 base from V and 3 bases from J, leaving 10 bases between. This CDR3 region has 15 residues. The CDR3 DNA reads TGCGCCAGCAGCTTGAAGGGGTCGGACACCGGGGAGCTGTTTTTT. The encoded protein is CASSLKGSDTGELFF.

The V gene is TRBV11-2, the J gene TRBJ2-7; 11 bases fit TRBD1. This CDR3 is built from 16 residues. Germline lookup yields CDR1 SGHAT and CDR2 FQNNGV. J gave up 1 base and V 4 bases, and 6 bases lay outside the gene matches. CDR3 amino acids: CASSWTGGAGSYEQYF. Written as DNA, the CDR3 is TGTGCCAGCAGCTGGACAGGGGGCGCAGGTTCCTACGAGCAGTACTTC.

V is TRBV2 and J is TRBJ2-6; weak D call: TRBD1 (5 bases). Trimming removed 3 bases at V and 2 bases at J, with 11 bases between. Germline CDR1 is SNHLY and CDR2 is FYNNEI. This CDR3 region has 16 residues. CDR3 in DNA: TGTGCCAGCAGTGACGGGTGGGGCGCTGGGGCCAACGTCCTGACTTTC. Its translation is CASSDGWGAGANVLTF.

V usage is TRBV29-1 and J usage is TRBJ1-1; TRBD1 might be the D (6 bases). V lost 8 bases, J lost 3 bases, and 13 bases lay in between. CDR1 and CDR2 (germline): SQVTM, ANQGSEA. The CDR3 sequence is 12 residues long. The CDR3 reads CSHLRGDTEAFF. The CDR3 DNA sequence: TGCAGCCACCTCAGGGGAGACACTGAAGCTTTCTTT.

The chain joins TRBV29-1 to TRBJ2-1, with D possibly being TRBD1 (5 bases). The V end lost 7 bases, the J end lost 6 bases, and 13 bases lay between the germline ends. The germline gives CDR1 SQVTM, CDR2 ANQGSEA. The length of the CDR3 is 12 residues. The CDR3 sequence: CSGGQLSNEQFF. The DNA for the CDR3 is TGCAGCGGGGGCCAGCTGTCCAATGAGCAGTTCTTC.

This rearrangement joins TRBV7-6 to TRBJ2-2, with 7 bases fitting TRBD2. The CDR3 loop spans 18 amino acids. The J segment lost 4 bases and the V segment lost 1 base, leaving 12 bases of the junction unmatched. Germline-derived CDR1 and CDR2 are SGHVS and FNYEAQ. CDR3 region: CASSLEIAGRGRTGELFF. The CDR3 DNA is TGTGCCAGCAGCTTAGAGATAGCGGGCCGGGGCCGCACCGGGGAGCTGTTTTTT. Full variable domain (missing parts from reference TRBV7-6 and TRBJ2-2): GAGVSQSPRYKVTKRGQDVALRCDPISGHVSLYWYRQALGQGPEFLTYFNYEAQQDKSGLPNDRFSAERPEGSISTLTIQRTEQRDSAMYRCASSLEIAGRGRTGELFFGEGSRLTVL.

The V and J genes are TRBV19 and TRBJ1-2, with 10 bases lining up with TRBD1. The CDR3 covers 16 residues. The junction had 5 bases not matched to a gene; V was cut back by 1 base and J by 3 bases. Per the germline V gene, CDR1 is LNHDA and CDR2 is SQIVND (reference sequence). The CDR3 coding sequence is TGTGCCAGTAGTATAGGCCCCGGGACAGGGGACTATGGCTACACCTTC. Encoded protein: CASSIGPGTGDYGYTF.

The chain uses TRBV18 and TRBJ2-3; D is undetermined. This CDR3 region has 13 residues. In germline, CDR1 is KGHSH, CDR2 LQKENI. V was cut by 6 bases and J by 2 bases, with 9 bases left in between. Written as DNA, the CDR3 is TGTGCCAGCTCCAAGCTGAACACAGATACGCAGTATTTT. Translation gives CASSKLNTDTQYF.

This sequence joins TRBV7-3 and TRBJ2-1; 12 bases align to TRBD2. From germline, CDR1 is SGHTA and CDR2 FQGTGA. The CDR3 totals 16 residues. The V segment lost 5 bases and the J segment 6 bases; nucleotides outside the gene matches: 8. CDR3 coding DNA: TGTGCCAGCAGCGCCGGACTAGCGGGATTGGGCAATGAGCAGTTCTTC. Protein product: CASSAGLAGLGNEQFF. The entire variable domain, with the rest obtained from reference TRBV7-3 and TRBJ2-1, is as follows: GAGVSQTPSNKVTEKGKYVELRCDPISGHTALYWYRQSLGQGPEFLIYFQGTGAADDSGLPNDRFFAVRPEGSVSTLKIQRTERGDSAVYLCASSAGLAGLGNEQFFGPGTRLTVL.

The rearrangement links TRBV27 to TRBJ2-1, with 10 nucleotides matching TRBD2. The CDR3 consists of 16 residues. The V segment lost 3 bases and the J segment 10 bases; nucleotides outside the gene matches: 12. CDR1 is MNHEY, CDR2 SMNVEV, per germline (reference sequence). CDR3 in amino acids: CASSFVFQAGGEEQFF. CDR3 DNA: TGTGCCAGCAGTTTTGTTTTTCAAGCGGGAGGGGAGGAGCAGTTCTTC.

CDR3 loop: CASSQELSVYEQYF. CDR3 DNA: TGTGCCAGCAGCCAAGAGTTATCCGTTTACGAGCAGTACTTC. The chain carries TRBV4-2 and TRBJ2-5; D is unclear. The J call is in doubt because the DNA end fits TRBJ2-7 better. Germline-derived CDR1 and CDR2 are LGHNA and YNFKEQ. The CDR3 is 14 residues long.

V usage is TRBV19 and J usage is TRBJ2-2; 9 bases match TRBD1. CDR3 length equals 16 residues. Germline V gene lookup returns CDR1 LNHDA and CDR2 SQIVND (reference sequence). The V and J ends lost 4 bases and 3 bases, in that order; junction bases with no gene match: 6. CDR3 region: CASSTGTGWDTGELFF. CDR3 nucleotides: TGTGCCAGTAGTACCGGGACAGGGTGGGACACCGGGGAGCTGTTTTTT.

V and J are TRBV28 and TRBJ1-1; D remains unclear. V lost 5 bases and J 1 base, leaving 5 bases between the germline ends. The CDR3 is 12 amino acids. Germline values: CDR1 MDHEN, CDR2 SYDVKM. Here the CDR3 DNA reads TGTGCCAGCAGTCTCTCGAACACTGAAGCTTTCTTT. It is translated as CASSLSNTEAFF.